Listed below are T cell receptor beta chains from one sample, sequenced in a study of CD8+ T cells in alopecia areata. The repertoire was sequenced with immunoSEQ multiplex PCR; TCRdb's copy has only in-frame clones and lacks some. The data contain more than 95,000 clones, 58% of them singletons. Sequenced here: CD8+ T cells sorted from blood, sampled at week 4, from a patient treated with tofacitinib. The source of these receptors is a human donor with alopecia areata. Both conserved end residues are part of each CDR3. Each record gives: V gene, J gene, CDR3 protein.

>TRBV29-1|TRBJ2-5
CSLSGVQETQYF
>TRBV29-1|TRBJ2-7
CSVERGQDFGYEQYF
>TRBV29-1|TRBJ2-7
CSVPGTRKDEQYF
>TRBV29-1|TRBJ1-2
CSGVDRGDYGYTF
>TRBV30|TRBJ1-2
CAWSMDRPGYTF
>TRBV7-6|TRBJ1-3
CASSQVTGSDTIYF
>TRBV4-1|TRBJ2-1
CASSQVIGGGYNEQFF
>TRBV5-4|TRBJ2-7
CASSPEAGGYEQYF
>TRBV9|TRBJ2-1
CASSVRGGSSSYNEQFF
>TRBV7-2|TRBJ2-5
CASSSRETQYF
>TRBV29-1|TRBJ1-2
CSVEERNRGYGGYTF
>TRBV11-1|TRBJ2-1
CASSPPPGTISSYNEQFF
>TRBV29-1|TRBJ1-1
CSVVLNTEAFF
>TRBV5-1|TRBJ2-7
CASSLAPLYEQYF
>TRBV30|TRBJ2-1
CAWSKETGVYNEQFF
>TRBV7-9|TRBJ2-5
CASLMDEFQETQYF
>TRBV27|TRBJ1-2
CASSLGQGAVYGYTF
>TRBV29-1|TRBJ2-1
CSGLTSEGRESYEQFF
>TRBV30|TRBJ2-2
CAQDGGANTGELFF
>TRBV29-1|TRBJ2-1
CSVGDGDEQFF
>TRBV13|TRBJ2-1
CASVEQGENFPYNEQFF
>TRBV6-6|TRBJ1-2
CATRQGLYGYTF
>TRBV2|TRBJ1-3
CASKRQGGNTIYF
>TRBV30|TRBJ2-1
CAWSVLGNNEQFF
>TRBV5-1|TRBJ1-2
CASSLGLGSGYTF
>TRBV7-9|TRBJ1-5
CASKGPLNQPQHF
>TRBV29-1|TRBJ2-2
CSVEHNGELFF
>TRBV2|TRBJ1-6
CASSLGTGSNSPLHF
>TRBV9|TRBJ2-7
CASSPGQDPEQYF
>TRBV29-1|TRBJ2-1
CSVERGEQFF
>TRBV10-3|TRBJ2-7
CAISQRAPYEQYF
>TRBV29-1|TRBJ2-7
CSGRDSSCEQYF
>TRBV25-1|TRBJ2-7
CASSPSYEQYF
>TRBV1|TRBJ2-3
CIPWGRATDTQYF
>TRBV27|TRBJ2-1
CASSLHSKLYNEQFF
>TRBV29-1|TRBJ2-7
CSVLPSGGYEQYF
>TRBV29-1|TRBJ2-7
CSVEGRQSPSYEQYF
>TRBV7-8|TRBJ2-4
CASSLGVGETKNIQYF